The 32 T cell receptor beta chains in this list originate from one sample, sequenced in a study of blood T cells in healthy people across ages (dated by TCRdb to between 2014 and 2017). Receptors were amplified or captured by 5' RACE. The sequencer was an Illumina HiSeq 2500. A second about 7 to 12 cycle PCR used a sample-barcoded 5' primer and a J-beta primer mix. The public reads were reanalyzed by TCRdb: fastp trimming at Q25, MiXCR alignment, in-frame beta chains only. Merged by CDR3 protein, the rows form single entries marked with the most common genes and DNA. The sample table contains hundreds of thousands of distinct CDR3 sequences; only one count was recorded for approximately 59% of them. Of the sample, 30% to 45% is held by the ten largest clones. The sequencing sample was made of blood. These receptors all come from a man in his sixties in good health.

The genes are TRBV27 and TRBJ2-3, with TRBD2 matching over 7 bases. With 5 bases clipped from V and 2 bases from J, the junction kept 13 bases outside the gene matches. The V gene's germline CDR1 is MNHEY and CDR2 SMNVEV (reference sequence). The CDR3 covers 17 residues. CDR3 nucleotides: TGTGCCAGCAGTCCCCTATGGGACTACCTAAACACAGATACGCAGTATTTT. This gives the protein CASSPLWDYLNTDTQYF.

There are a few counts of this clonotype. CDR3 loop: CASSLYPSGETQYF. CDR3 coding DNA: TGTGCCAGCAGTTTATACCCGTCAGGGGAGACCCAGTACTTC. The V gene is TRBV28, the J gene TRBJ2-5, with a possible D match to TRBD1 (5 bases). Germline assignment: CDR1 MDHEN and CDR2 SYDVKM. CDR3 size: 14 residues. V dropped 1 base and J dropped 5 bases, with 11 bases sitting between them. The variable domain in full, completed from reference TRBV28 and TRBJ2-5, reads DVKVTQSSRYLVKRTGEKVFLECVQDMDHENMFWYRQDPGLGLRLIYFSYDVKMKEKGDIPEGYSVSREKKERFSLILESASTNQTSMYLCASSLYPSGETQYFGPGTRLLVL.

The J gene is TRBJ1-2, the V gene TRBV7-2; 7 nucleotides match TRBD1. CDR1 and CDR2 (germline): SGHTA, FQGNSA. V lost 5 bases and J lost 6; bases outside the gene matches: 6. CDR3 size: 13 residues. CDR3 residues: CASSPQGGHGYTF. CDR3 nucleotides: TGTGCCAGCAGCCCTCAGGGGGGCCATGGCTACACCTTC.

The chain carries TRBV9 and TRBJ2-4, with TRBD1 matching over 9 bases. The CDR3 covers 22 residues. Looked up from germline, CDR1 is SGDLS and CDR2 is YYNGEE. J gave up 0 bases and V 7 bases, and 26 bases lay outside the gene matches. In DNA form, the CDR3 reads TGTGCCAGCCCCCGGGACAGGGTCGAGGGAAGGTCGATAGTAGGAGCCAAAAACATTCAGTACTTC. Translating gives CASPRDRVEGRSIVGAKNIQYF.

V and J are TRBV29-1 and TRBJ1-2, with D possibly being TRBD1 (6 bases). The CDR3 is made up of 13 amino acids. Per germline, CDR1 SQVTM and CDR2 ANQGSEA. V was cut by 2 bases and J by 5 bases, with 12 bases left in between. The CDR3 nucleotides read TGCAGCGTTGAACGGGACACTTGGTATGGCTACACCTTC. Translated: CSVERDTWYGYTF.

The J gene is TRBJ2-3, the V gene TRBV5-1, with 7 bases aligning to TRBD1. The CDR3 is 16 residues long. Germline CDR1 reads SGHRS; CDR2 reads YFSETQ. J lost 3 bases, V lost 6 bases, and 13 bases had no gene match. As DNA, the CDR3 is TGCGCCAGCACCTATGGAGGACAGGCGTCGACAGATACGCAGTATTTT. Translated, it gives CASTYGGQASTDTQYF.

This rearrangement joins TRBV6-5 to TRBJ2-7, with a tentative D call TRBD2 (5 bases). CDR1 is MNHEY, CDR2 SVGAGI, per germline. V gave up 5 bases and J gave up 5 bases, with 13 bases separating them. CDR3 length: 13 residues. The CDR3 DNA reads as TGTGCCAGCAGTCCACTAGTTCGCCACGAGCAGTACTTC. Translated: CASSPLVRHEQYF.

The chain uses TRBV10-1 and TRBJ1-2, with 7 bases that match TRBD1. CDR1 is WNHNN and CDR2 is SYGVQD in the germline V gene (reference sequence). This CDR3 spans 13 amino acids. V trimming: 2 bases; J trimming: 4 bases; junction bases outside the gene matches: 1. CDR3 sequence reads: CASSEGQAYGYTF. The DNA of the CDR3 is TGCGCCAGCAGTGAGGGACAGGCCTATGGCTACACCTTC.

This clonotype was picked up a small number of times. The gene calls are TRBV5-1 and TRBJ1-1; D gene uncertain. Germline lookup yields CDR1 SGHRS and CDR2 YFSETQ. The CDR3 has 14 amino acids. The germline V and J ends were trimmed by 1 base and 2 bases, with 9 bases remaining between them. The CDR3 is CASSLSGLNTEAFF. The DNA for the CDR3 is TGCGCCAGCAGCTTGAGCGGCTTAAACACTGAAGCTTTCTTT.

This chain connects TRBV27 to TRBJ1-2, with 9 bases fitting TRBD1. The CDR3 length is 13 residues. The trim removed 7 bases at V and 8 bases at J, leaving 8 bases unmatched. In germline, CDR1 is MNHEY, CDR2 SMNVEV (reference sequence). The DNA for the CDR3 is TGTGCCAGCAAACCACAGGGGGCTGTGGGCTACACCTTC. This gives the protein CASKPQGAVGYTF.

V gene TRBV20-1 combines with J gene TRBJ2-5; 7 nucleotides align to TRBD2. The CDR3 consists of 13 residues. Losses at the gene ends were 6 bases for V and 5 bases for J; bases not matched to a gene: 9. Germline V gives CDR1 DFQATT, CDR2 SNEGSKA (reference sequence). The CDR3: CSAIAGQRETQYF. The CDR3 DNA reads TGCAGTGCCATAGCGGGTCAGAGGGAGACCCAGTACTTC.

This clonotype was detected only a few times. The rearrangement links TRBV5-1 to TRBJ2-1; D ambiguous. This CDR3 is 15 amino acids long. The V gene lost 0 bases and the J gene lost 7 bases, with 14 bases spanning the gap. Germline V gene data show CDR1 as SGHRS and CDR2 as YFSETQ. For the CDR3, the DNA is TGCGCCAGCAGCTTGGTTGGGCCTGGCGGTAATGAGCAGTTCTTC. Amino acids: CASSLVGPGGNEQFF.

This sequence joins TRBV7-2 and TRBJ2-1; 12 positions agree with TRBD2. This CDR3 contains 14 residues. J gave up 7 bases and V 11 bases, and 9 bases lay outside the gene matches. Germline-derived CDR1 and CDR2 are SGHTA and FQGNSA. CDR3 bases: TGTGCCTCCTCCGGGACTAGCGGGTTTAATGAGCAGTTCTTC. Its translation: CASSGTSGFNEQFF.

This clonotype was found a few times. The chain couples TRBV20-1 to TRBJ1-2; no clear D gene. The CDR3 loop spans 15 amino acids. The germline V gene encodes CDR1 DFQATT and CDR2 SNEGSKA (reference sequence). The V and J ends lost 6 bases and 1 base respectively, with 18 bases between them. DNA for the CDR3: TGCAGTGCATTCCGAATGACTGGCCTTAACTATGGCTACACCTTC. This encodes CSAFRMTGLNYGYTF.

The rearrangement joins TRBV29-1 to TRBJ2-7, with no clear D. V was shortened by 1 base and J by 3 bases, with 10 bases between the two germline ends. Germline V lookup: CDR1 SQVTM, CDR2 ANQGSEA. The CDR3 totals 13 residues. CDR3 nucleotides: TGCAGCGTTGAAGGCTGGCCCGACTACGAGCAGTACTTC. Encoded protein: CSVEGWPDYEQYF.

The rearrangement links TRBV10-3 to TRBJ2-7; no definite D call. There are 15 residues in the CDR3. The germline gives CDR1 ENHRY, CDR2 SYGVKD. Trimming cost V 0 bases and J 3 bases, with 12 bases left between them. CDR3 nucleotides: TGTGCCATCAGTGAGTCGCTCCAGGCAGGCTACGAGCAGTACTTC. As protein: CAISESLQAGYEQYF.

V and J are TRBV27 and TRBJ1-5; 7 bases match TRBD1. Germline loops: CDR1 MNHEY, CDR2 SMNVEV (reference sequence). CDR3 length: 14 amino acids. V was pared by 6 bases and J by 4 bases, with 6 bases of the junction left unmatched. CDR3 sequence reads: CASRLLQGNQPQHF. The CDR3, as DNA: TGTGCCAGCAGGCTATTACAGGGGAATCAGCCCCAGCATTTT.

The J gene is TRBJ2-7, the V gene TRBV5-1; D is tentatively TRBD1 or TRBD2 (5 bases each). The last part of the DNA fits TRBJ2-1 better; the J call may be wrong. This CDR3 contains 16 residues. Germline V CDR1 and CDR2: SGHRS, YFSETQ. DNA for the CDR3: TGCGCCAGCAGCTCCCGTAGCGAGGGGCATATGGGGGAGCAGTTCTTC. Its translation: CASSSRSEGHMGEQFF.

Only a few counts were recorded for this clonotype. The chain employs TRBV20-1 and TRBJ1-1; D is unresolved. Trimming pared 1 base from V and 2 bases from J, leaving 5 bases between. This CDR3 contains 12 residues. The V gene's germline CDR1 is DFQATT and CDR2 SNEGSKA (reference sequence). CDR3 loop: CSARGANTEAFF. For the CDR3, the DNA is TGCAGTGCTAGAGGCGCAAACACTGAAGCTTTCTTT.

J is TRBJ1-4 and V is TRBV12-3 or TRBV12-4; 10 bases are a match to TRBD1. The CDR3 extends over 14 amino acids. Trimming at V came to 6 bases and at J to 8 bases, leaving 6 bases not matched to a gene. For the CDR3, the DNA is TGTGCCAGCAGGGCCGGACAGGGGGGGGAAAAACTGTTTTTT. Translating gives CASRAGQGGEKLFF.

V and J are TRBV23-1 and TRBJ2-1; a possible D gene is TRBD1 (5 bases). TRBV23-1 is classed as an ORF, of uncertain function. This CDR3 has 18 amino acids. Between the trimmed V and J ends, which lost 6 bases and 1 base, there was a span of 22 bases. As DNA, the CDR3 is TGCGCCAGCAGCCAACTTAGGGGCAGTCAAGGGTCCTACAATGAGCAGTTCTTC. It yields the protein CASSQLRGSQGSYNEQFF.

The chain employs TRBV10-3 and TRBJ1-4; D gene unclear. CDR1 and CDR2 (germline): ENHRY, SYGVKD. The CDR3 totals 14 residues. With 4 bases removed from V and 7 bases from J, the gap between germline ends came to 13 bases. DNA of the CDR3: TGTGCCATCAGTGGGGCCGAGGCGGGTGAAAAACTGTTTTTT. Its translation is CAISGAEAGEKLFF.

This clonotype was seen many times. The junction differs from germline at one of its ends, possibly a read error. The chain recombines TRBV5-1 with TRBJ2-7, with TRBD1 matching 12 bases. The CDR3 is 15 residues long. Germline values: CDR1 SGHRS, CDR2 YFSETQ. The CDR3 coding sequence is TGCGCCAGCAGTTTGGGACAGGGGGCATCCTACGAGCAGTACTTC. Amino acids: CASSLGQGASYEQYF.

The chain uses TRBV29-1 and TRBJ1-2; 10 bases line up with TRBD1. The V segment lost 4 bases and the J segment 4 bases; nucleotides outside the gene matches: 3. The CDR3 runs 13 residues. The germline V gene encodes CDR1 SQVTM and CDR2 ANQGSEA. This chain's CDR3 is CSVGDRGSYGYTF. The CDR3 DNA is TGCAGCGTTGGGGACAGGGGTTCCTATGGCTACACCTTC.

The chain uses TRBV5-1 and TRBJ1-2; 9 nucleotides match TRBD1. The CDR3 extends over 15 amino acids. Germline CDR1 reads SGHRS; CDR2 reads YFSETQ. V dropped 0 bases and J dropped 5; count of bases not matched to a gene: 5. CDR3 sequence reads: CASSLDGQGQYGYTF. CDR3 nucleotide sequence: TGCGCCAGCAGCTTGGACGGACAGGGGCAGTATGGCTACACCTTC.

CDR3 sequence reads: CASSPQRGPNEQFF. CDR3 DNA sequence: TGTGCCAGCAGCCCCCAGCGGGGGCCCAATGAGCAGTTCTTC. The chain couples TRBV11-1 to TRBJ2-1, with 8 nucleotides matching TRBD2. Germline V CDR1 and CDR2: SGHAT, FQDESV (reference sequence). The CDR3 is 14 residues long. V lost 5 bases to trimming and J lost 6 bases; unmatched junction nucleotides: 6.

This clonotype was seen only a few times. V gene TRBV5-1 combines with J gene TRBJ2-1, with 9 bases that match TRBD2. The CDR3 has 15 residues. CDR1 is SGHRS and CDR2 is YFSETQ in the germline V gene. V gave up 0 bases and J gave up 4 bases; unmatched junction bases: 2. The CDR3 sequence is CASSLGGGEYNEQFF. CDR3 coding DNA: TGCGCCAGCAGCTTGGGCGGGGGGGAGTACAATGAGCAGTTCTTC.

The V gene is TRBV10-3, the J gene TRBJ2-3, with D hard to call. Germline V gene sequence: CDR1 ENHRY, CDR2 SYGVKD. The CDR3 has 12 residues. V was shortened by 4 bases and J by 6 bases, with 8 bases between the two germline ends. The CDR3 DNA is TGTGCCATCAGTGCCTACGGGGATACGCAGTATTTT. It codes for CAISAYGDTQYF.

The chain joins TRBV3-1 to TRBJ1-2; D gene unclear. Trimming took 3 bases from V and 2 from J, leaving 10 bases between them. The CDR3 has 14 residues. Germline-derived CDR1 and CDR2 are LGHDT and YNNKEL (reference sequence). CDR3 sequence: CASSHSYVNYGYTF. In nucleotides, the CDR3 is TGTGCCAGCAGCCATTCCTACGTGAACTATGGCTACACCTTC.

The chain has TRBV7-9 and TRBJ2-1, with 8 bases that match TRBD2. The V gene end was trimmed by 5 bases and the J gene end by 0 bases; junction bases not matched to a gene: 9. The CDR3 spans 17 residues. Germline V lookup: CDR1 SEHNR, CDR2 FQNEAQ (reference sequence). The CDR3 spells CASSPSLAGNSYNEQFF. The CDR3 DNA is TGTGCCAGCAGCCCTTCCCTAGCGGGTAACTCCTACAATGAGCAGTTCTTC. Using reference TRBV7-9 and TRBJ2-1 for the parts outside the CDR3, the full variable domain is DTGVSQNPRHKITKRGQNVTFRCDPISEHNRLYWYRQTLGQGPEFLTYFQNEAQLEKSRLLSDRFSAERPKGSFSTLEIQRTEQGDSAMYLCASSPSLAGNSYNEQFFGPGTRLTVL.

The rearrangement links TRBV9 to TRBJ2-4, with D hard to call. V lost 0 bases and J lost 2, with 15 bases in between. In germline, CDR1 is SGDLS, CDR2 YYNGEE. The CDR3 is made up of 17 amino acids. CDR3 nucleotide sequence: TGTGCCAGCAGCGTAGGGCCCGAGACCCCGCCCAAAAACATTCAGTACTTC. Translated: CASSVGPETPPKNIQYF.

The chain employs TRBV15 and TRBJ2-3; tentative D call: TRBD2 (5 bases). V was shortened by 0 bases and J by 3 bases, with 13 bases between the two germline ends. Germline CDR1 LNHNV, CDR2 YYDKDF (reference sequence). This CDR3 contains 16 residues. The CDR3 bases are TGTGCCACCAGCAGAGATAACGGGGTGGGAACAGATACGCAGTATTTT. It specifies CATSRDNGVGTDTQYF.